This T cell receptor (beta chain) was observed in a study of shared clonotypes between healthy human individuals. The protocol was immunoSEQ multiplex PCR, while the TCRdb copy is restricted to in-frame clones and leaves out a portion. Of over a million clones listed, about 75% are singletons. The CDR3 totals 13 residues. Germline V gene data show CDR1 as SGHNT and CDR2 as YYREEE (reference sequence). Trimming left V 4 bases short and J 4 bases short, with 10 bases between. This chain joins TRBV5-4 and TRBJ2-3; D unclear. The source is a man younger than 30 in good health. The sequenced material came from memory CD4+ T cells sorted from blood. Sample subset: CD45RA-negative fraction. CDR3 region: CASSPLAADTQYF. The CDR3 region has the DNA TGTGCCAGCAGCCCTCTTGCGGCAGATACGCAGTATTTT.